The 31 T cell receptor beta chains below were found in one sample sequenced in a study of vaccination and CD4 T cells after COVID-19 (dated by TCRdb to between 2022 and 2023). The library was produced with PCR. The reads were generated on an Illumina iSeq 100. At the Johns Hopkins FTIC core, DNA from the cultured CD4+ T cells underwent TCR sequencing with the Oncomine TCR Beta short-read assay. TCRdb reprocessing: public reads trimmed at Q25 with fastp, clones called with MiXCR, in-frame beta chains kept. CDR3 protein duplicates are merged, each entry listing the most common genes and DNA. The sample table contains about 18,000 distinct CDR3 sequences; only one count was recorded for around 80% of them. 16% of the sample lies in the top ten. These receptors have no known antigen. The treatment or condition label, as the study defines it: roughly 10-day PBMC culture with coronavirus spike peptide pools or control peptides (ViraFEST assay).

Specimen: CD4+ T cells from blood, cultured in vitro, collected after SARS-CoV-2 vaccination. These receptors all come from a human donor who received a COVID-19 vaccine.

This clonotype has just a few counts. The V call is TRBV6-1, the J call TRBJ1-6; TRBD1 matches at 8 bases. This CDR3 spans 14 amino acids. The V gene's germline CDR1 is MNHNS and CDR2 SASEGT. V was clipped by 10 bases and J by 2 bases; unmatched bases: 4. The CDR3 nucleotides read TGTGCCATAGGACAGGGTACCTATAATTCACCCCTCCACTTT. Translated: CAIGQGTYNSPLHF.

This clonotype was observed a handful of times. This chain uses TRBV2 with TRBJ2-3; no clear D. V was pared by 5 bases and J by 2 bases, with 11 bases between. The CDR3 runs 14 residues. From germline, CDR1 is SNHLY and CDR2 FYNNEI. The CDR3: CASSSRIDTDTQYF. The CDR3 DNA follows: TGTGCCAGCAGTTCCCGGATCGACACAGATACGCAGTATTTT.

The CDR3 coding sequence is TGCAGTGCTAGATCCTCCTATGGCTACACCTTC. It specifies CSARSSYGYTF. The V call is TRBV20-1, the J call TRBJ1-2; D remains ambiguous. Germline CDR1 DFQATT, CDR2 SNEGSKA (reference sequence). Trimming pared 2 bases from V and 4 bases from J, leaving 5 bases between. The CDR3 runs to 11 residues.

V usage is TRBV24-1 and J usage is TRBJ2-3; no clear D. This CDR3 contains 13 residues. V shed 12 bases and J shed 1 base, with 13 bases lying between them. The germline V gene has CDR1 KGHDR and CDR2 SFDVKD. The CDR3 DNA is TGTGCCGTCCACGCCCGGGGCACAGATACGCAGTATTTT. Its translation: CAVHARGTDTQYF.

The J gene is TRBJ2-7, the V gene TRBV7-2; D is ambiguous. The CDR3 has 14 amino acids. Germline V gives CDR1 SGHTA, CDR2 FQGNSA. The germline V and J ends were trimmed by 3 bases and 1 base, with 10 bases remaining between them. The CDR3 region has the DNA TGTGCCAGCAGCTTCGGACGGCTTTCCTACGAGCAGTACTTC. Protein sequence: CASSFGRLSYEQYF.

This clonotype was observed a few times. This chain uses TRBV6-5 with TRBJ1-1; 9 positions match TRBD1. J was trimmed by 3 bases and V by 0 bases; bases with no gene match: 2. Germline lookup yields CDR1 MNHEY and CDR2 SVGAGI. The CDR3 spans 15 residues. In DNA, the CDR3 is TGTGCCAGCAGTTACTCTTGGACAGGGGACACTGAAGCTTTCTTT. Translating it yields CASSYSWTGDTEAFF.

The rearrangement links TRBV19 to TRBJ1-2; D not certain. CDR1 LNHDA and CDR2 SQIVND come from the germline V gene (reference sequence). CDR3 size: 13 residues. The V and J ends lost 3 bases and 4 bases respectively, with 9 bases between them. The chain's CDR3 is CASSIAEFYGYTF. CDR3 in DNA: TGTGCCAGTAGTATTGCCGAATTCTATGGCTACACCTTC.

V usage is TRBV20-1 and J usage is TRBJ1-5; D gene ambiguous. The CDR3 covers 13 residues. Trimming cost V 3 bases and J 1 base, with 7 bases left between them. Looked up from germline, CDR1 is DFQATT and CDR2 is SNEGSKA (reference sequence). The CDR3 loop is CSARALSNQPQHF. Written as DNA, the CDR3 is TGCAGTGCTAGGGCTCTAAGCAATCAGCCCCAGCATTTT.

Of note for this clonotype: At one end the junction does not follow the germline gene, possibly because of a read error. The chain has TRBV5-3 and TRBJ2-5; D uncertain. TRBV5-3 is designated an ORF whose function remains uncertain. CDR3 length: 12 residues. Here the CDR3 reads CASSLLGETQYF. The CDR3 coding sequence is TGTGCCAGCAGCTTGCTTGGTGAGACCCAGTACTTC.

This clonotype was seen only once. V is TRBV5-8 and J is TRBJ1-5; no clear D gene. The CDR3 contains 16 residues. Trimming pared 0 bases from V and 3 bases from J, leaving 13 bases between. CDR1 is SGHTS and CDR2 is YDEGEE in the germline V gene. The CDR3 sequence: CASSLDQDGVNQPQHF. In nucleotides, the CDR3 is TGTGCCAGCAGCTTGGATCAGGATGGAGTCAATCAGCCCCAGCATTTT.

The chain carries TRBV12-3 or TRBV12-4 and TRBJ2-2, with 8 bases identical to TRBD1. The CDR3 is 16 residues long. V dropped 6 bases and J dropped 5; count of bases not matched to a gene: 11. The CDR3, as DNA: TGTGCCAGCAGGGCACCGGGACAGGATTCAACCGGGGAGCTGTTTTTT. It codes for CASRAPGQDSTGELFF.

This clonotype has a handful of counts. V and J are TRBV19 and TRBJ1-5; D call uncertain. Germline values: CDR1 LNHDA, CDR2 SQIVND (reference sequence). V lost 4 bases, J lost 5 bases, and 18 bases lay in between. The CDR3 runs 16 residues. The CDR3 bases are TGTGCCAGTAGTAGAACAGCAGGCGGATACGATCAGCCCCAGCATTTT. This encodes CASSRTAGGYDQPQHF.

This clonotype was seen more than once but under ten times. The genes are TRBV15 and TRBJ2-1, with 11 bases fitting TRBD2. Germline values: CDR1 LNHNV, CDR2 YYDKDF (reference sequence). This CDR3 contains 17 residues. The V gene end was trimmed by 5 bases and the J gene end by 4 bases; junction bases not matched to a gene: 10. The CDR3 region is CATSPSGGLRRYNEQFF. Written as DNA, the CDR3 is TGTGCCACCAGCCCTAGCGGGGGGCTCAGACGATACAATGAGCAGTTCTTC.

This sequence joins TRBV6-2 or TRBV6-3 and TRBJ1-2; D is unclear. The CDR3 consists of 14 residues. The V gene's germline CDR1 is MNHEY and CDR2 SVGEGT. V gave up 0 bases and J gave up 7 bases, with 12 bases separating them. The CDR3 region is CASSYSGRLSGYTF. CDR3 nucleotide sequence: TGTGCCAGCAGTTACTCGGGCAGGCTGTCTGGCTACACCTTC.

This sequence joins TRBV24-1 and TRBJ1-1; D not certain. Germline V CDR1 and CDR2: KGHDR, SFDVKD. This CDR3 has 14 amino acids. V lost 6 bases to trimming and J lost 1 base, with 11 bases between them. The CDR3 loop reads CATSLAGGNTEAFF. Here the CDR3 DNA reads TGTGCCACCAGTCTGGCGGGTGGGAACACTGAAGCTTTCTTT.

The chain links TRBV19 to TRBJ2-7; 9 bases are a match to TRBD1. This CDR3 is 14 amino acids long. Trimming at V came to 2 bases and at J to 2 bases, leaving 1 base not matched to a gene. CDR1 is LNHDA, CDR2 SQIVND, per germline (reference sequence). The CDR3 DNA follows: TGTGCCAGTAGTATAACAGGGGGCACCTACGAGCAGTACTTC. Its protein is CASSITGGTYEQYF.

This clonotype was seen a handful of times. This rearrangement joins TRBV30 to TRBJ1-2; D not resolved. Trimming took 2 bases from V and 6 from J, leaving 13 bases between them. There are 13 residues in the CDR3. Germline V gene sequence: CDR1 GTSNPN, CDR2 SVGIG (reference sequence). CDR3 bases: TGTGCCTGGAGTCGACCTGTCGGGGATGGCTACACCTTC. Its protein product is CAWSRPVGDGYTF.

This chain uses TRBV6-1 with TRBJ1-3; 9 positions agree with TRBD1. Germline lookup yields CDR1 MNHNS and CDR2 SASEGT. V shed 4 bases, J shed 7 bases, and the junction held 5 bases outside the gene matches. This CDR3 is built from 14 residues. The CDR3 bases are TGTGCCAGCAGTGTTGAGACAGGGGGGAACACCATATATTTT. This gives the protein CASSVETGGNTIYF.

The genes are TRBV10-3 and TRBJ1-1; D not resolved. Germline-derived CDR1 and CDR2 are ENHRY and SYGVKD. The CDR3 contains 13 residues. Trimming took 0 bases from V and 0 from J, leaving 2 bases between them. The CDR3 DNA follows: TGTGCCATCAGTGAGTCGATGAACACTGAAGCTTTCTTT. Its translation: CAISESMNTEAFF.

The CDR3 bases are TGCAGTGCTAGAGTCCCGACAGGGGAAGGCAATCAGCCCCAGCATTTT. Its translation is CSARVPTGEGNQPQHF. The chain uses TRBV20-1 and TRBJ1-5; 8 positions match TRBD1. The ends lost 1 base at V and 2 bases at J; junction bases unmatched: 7. The CDR3 sequence is 16 residues long. CDR1 and CDR2 from the germline V gene are DFQATT and SNEGSKA (reference sequence).

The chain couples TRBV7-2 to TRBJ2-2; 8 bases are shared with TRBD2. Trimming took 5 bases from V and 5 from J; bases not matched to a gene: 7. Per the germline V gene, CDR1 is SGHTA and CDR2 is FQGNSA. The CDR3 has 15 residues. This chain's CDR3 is CASSLSGGATGELFF. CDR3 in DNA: TGTGCCAGCAGCCTATCGGGGGGGGCGACCGGGGAGCTGTTTTTT.

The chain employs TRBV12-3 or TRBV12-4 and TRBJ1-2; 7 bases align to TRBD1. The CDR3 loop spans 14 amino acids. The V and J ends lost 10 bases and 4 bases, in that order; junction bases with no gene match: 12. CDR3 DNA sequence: TGTGCCACCGAACCAGAGGGACAGCTCTATGGCTACACCTTC. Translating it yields CATEPEGQLYGYTF.

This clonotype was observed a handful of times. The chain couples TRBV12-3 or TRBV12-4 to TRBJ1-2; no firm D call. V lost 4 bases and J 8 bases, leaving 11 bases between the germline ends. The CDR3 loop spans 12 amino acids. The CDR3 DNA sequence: TGTGCCAGCAGTTCGGAGGGCGGGGGCTACACCTTC. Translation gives CASSSEGGGYTF.

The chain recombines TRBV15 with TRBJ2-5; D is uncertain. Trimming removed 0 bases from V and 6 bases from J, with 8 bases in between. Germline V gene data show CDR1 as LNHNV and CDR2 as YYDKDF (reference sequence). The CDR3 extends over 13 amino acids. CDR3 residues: CATSRDPRKTQYF. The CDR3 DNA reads TGTGCCACCAGCAGAGATCCTAGGAAGACCCAGTACTTC.

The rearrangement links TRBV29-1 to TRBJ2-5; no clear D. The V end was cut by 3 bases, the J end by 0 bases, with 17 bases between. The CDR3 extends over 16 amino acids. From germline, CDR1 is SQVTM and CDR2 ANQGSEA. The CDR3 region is CSVDSELWGNQETQYF. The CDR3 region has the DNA TGCAGCGTTGATTCGGAGTTGTGGGGAAACCAAGAGACCCAGTACTTC.

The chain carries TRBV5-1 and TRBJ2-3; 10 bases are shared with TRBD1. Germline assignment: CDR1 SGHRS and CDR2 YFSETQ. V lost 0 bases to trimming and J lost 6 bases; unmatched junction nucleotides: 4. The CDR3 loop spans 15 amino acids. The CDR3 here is CASSLVGQGSDTQYF. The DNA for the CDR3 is TGCGCCAGCAGCTTGGTGGGACAGGGGTCGGATACGCAGTATTTT.

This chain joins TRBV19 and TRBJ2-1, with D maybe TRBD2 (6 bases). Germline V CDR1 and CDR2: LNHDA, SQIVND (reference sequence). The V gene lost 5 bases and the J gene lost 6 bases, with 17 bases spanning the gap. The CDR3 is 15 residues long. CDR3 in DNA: TGTGCCAGTAGTCCGGACTACTCGACCGTCAATGAGCAGTTCTTC. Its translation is CASSPDYSTVNEQFF.

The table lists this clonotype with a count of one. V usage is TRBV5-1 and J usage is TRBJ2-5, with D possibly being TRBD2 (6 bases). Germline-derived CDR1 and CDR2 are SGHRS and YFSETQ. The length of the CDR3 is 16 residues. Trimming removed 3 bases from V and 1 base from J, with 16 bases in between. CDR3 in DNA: TGCGCCAGCAGCTCTATCCCCGGGACTTCCCAAGAGACCCAGTACTTC. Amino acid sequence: CASSSIPGTSQETQYF.

CDR3 loop: CSASPGLVLYEQYF. The CDR3 DNA reads TGCAGTGCTAGCCCCGGACTAGTCCTCTACGAGCAGTACTTC. The gene calls are TRBV20-1 and TRBJ2-7; TRBD2 matches 7 bases. Germline V gene data show CDR1 as DFQATT and CDR2 as SNEGSKA (reference sequence). J was trimmed by 3 bases and V by 3 bases; bases with no gene match: 8. The length of the CDR3 is 14 residues.

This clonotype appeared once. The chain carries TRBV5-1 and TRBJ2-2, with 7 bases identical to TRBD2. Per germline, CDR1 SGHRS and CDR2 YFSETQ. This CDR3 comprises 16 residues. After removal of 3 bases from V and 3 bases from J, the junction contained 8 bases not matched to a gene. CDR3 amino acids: CASSSNGGSHTGELFF. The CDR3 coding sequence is TGCGCCAGCAGCTCGAACGGGGGGAGTCACACCGGGGAGCTGTTTTTT.

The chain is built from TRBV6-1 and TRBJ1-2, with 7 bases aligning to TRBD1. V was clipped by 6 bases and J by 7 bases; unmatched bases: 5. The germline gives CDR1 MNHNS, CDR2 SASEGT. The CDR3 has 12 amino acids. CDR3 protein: CASRDRAAGYTF. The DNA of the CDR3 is TGTGCCAGCAGAGACAGGGCTGCTGGCTACACCTTC.